This TCR beta chain appears in the sequencing data of a study of blood T cell repertoires in COVID-19. This clone was counted between two and nine times. The CDR3 loop spans 15 amino acids. Germline V CDR1 and CDR2: SGHDT, YYEEEE. Trimming stripped 0 bases from V and 6 bases from J, with 16 bases between. TCRdb's copy holds only in-frame clones and misses some; the assay was immunoSEQ multiplex PCR. The sample comprises about 68,000 clones, 70% to 90% of which are singletons, and roughly 3.2% rests with the top ten. This receptor was identified in a woman in her forties or fifties with COVID-19, enrolled during active disease. The chain is built from TRBV5-6 and TRBJ2-7; D is undetermined. Sequencing was performed on peripheral blood. The CDR3 here is CASSLAATTTREQYF. Written as DNA, the CDR3 is TGTGCCAGCAGCTTGGCGGCCACTACAACTCGCGAGCAGTACTTC.